Listed below are T cell receptor beta chains from one sample, sequenced in a study of blood T cell repertoires in COVID-19. Some clones are missing from TCRdb's copy, which holds only in-frame ones; the method was immunoSEQ multiplex PCR. The sample has 70,000 to 100,000 clones, 88% seen once; the top ten hold 4.8%. The sequenced sample was peripheral blood. These receptors were taken from an elderly woman with active COVID-19. Both conserved end residues are part of each CDR3. Each record gives: J gene, V gene, clone size, D gene, CDR3 protein, CDR3 DNA. The D gene is left open where the match is weak. For some rows the clone size is stated as once, few or many, or as a class when expanded; others skip it.

TRBJ1-4	TRBV5-6	NA	NA	CASSGGGSGEKLFF	TGTGCCAGCAGTGGCGGGGGCTCGGGTGAAAAACTGTTTTTT
TRBJ1-2	TRBV7-8	few	NA	CASSLALTLEGYGYTF	TGTGCCAGCAGCTTAGCGCTCACCCTGGAGGGATATGGCTACACCTTC
TRBJ2-1	TRBV27	NA	NA	CASSLTRQDNEQFF	TGTGCCAGCAGTTTAACCAGACAGGACAATGAGCAGTTCTTC
TRBJ2-1	TRBV21-1	NA	NA	CASRTRYYNEQFF	TGTGCCAGCAGAACTAGATACTACAATGAGCAGTTCTTC
TRBJ2-7	TRBV18	NA	TRBD2	CASSPGTSGREQYF	TGTGCCAGCTCACCCGGTACTAGCGGCCGCGAGCAGTACTTC
TRBJ2-4	TRBV2	NA	TRBD2	CASRDQTGGQNIQYF	TGTGCCAGCAGGGACCAAACGGGAGGGCAAAACATTCAGTACTTC
TRBJ1-1	TRBV30	NA	NA	CAWGWGGADTEAFF	TGTGCCTGGGGGTGGGGGGGCGCCGACACTGAAGCTTTCTTT
TRBJ2-3	TRBV4-1	NA	NA	CASSQRDTDTQYF	TGCGCCAGCAGCCAACGGGACACAGATACGCAGTATTTT
TRBJ1-3	TRBV9	NA	NA	CASSVPYQGSGNTIYF	TGTGCCAGCAGCGTACCCTATCAGGGATCCGGAAACACCATATATTTT
TRBJ2-7	TRBV29-1	NA	TRBD2	CSVEGLAGAEQYF	TGCAGCGTCGAGGGACTAGCGGGAGCCGAGCAGTACTTC
TRBJ2-3	TRBV7-3	NA	TRBD2	CASRSNGTSGPSTDTQYF	TGTGCCAGCAGGTCCAACGGGACTAGCGGTCCTAGCACAGATACGCAGTATTTT
TRBJ2-5	TRBV12-3/TRBV12-4	NA	NA	CASSLASGETQYF	TGTGCCAGCAGTTTAGCGTCGGGAGAGACCCAGTACTTC
TRBJ2-5	TRBV11-1	NA	TRBD1	CASSPTIPGGGETQYF	TGTGCCAGCAGCCCCACTATACCAGGGGGCGGCGAGACCCAGTACTTC
TRBJ2-7	TRBV4-1	NA	TRBD2	CASSQSGLAGDEQYF	TGCGCCAGCAGCCAATCGGGACTAGCGGGAGACGAGCAGTACTTC
TRBJ2-2	TRBV6-6	few	NA	CASSYTAGVDTGELFF	TGTGCCAGCAGTTACACGGCAGGGGTGGACACCGGGGAGCTGTTTTTT
TRBJ2-3	TRBV7-3	NA	TRBD2	CASSPRGAGGADTQYF	TGTGCCAGCAGCCCTCGAGGAGCGGGAGGCGCAGATACGCAGTATTTT
TRBJ2-2	TRBV28	once	TRBD2	CASRALAGGFSHNTGELFF	TGTGCCAGCAGGGCACTAGCGGGAGGTTTTAGTCACAACACCGGGGAGCTGTTTTTT
TRBJ1-2	TRBV6-2/TRBV6-3	NA	NA	CASSYTRDRGYTF	TGTGCCAGCAGTTACACCAGGGATCGTGGCTACACCTTC
TRBJ2-5	TRBV7-3	NA	NA	CASSPQGRGKETQYF	TGTGCCAGCAGCCCCCAGGGGAGGGGAAAAGAGACCCAGTACTTC
TRBJ2-7	TRBV3-1/TRBV3-2	few	NA	CASSSGYEQYF	TGTGCCAGCAGCTCAGGATACGAGCAGTACTTC
TRBJ1-6	TRBV18	NA	TRBD1	CASSLTGGWNSPLHF	TGTGCCAGCTCACTAACAGGGGGCTGGAATTCACCCCTCCACTTT
TRBJ1-5	TRBV30	NA	NA	CAWSFGDGNQPQHF	TGTGCCTGGAGTTTTGGAGATGGGAATCAGCCCCAGCATTTT
TRBJ2-7	TRBV10-2	NA	NA	CASSELESGYEQYF	TGCGCCAGCAGTGAGTTGGAGAGTGGCTACGAGCAGTACTTC
TRBJ2-5	TRBV19	NA	NA	CASRDRGAAGKMAQYF	TGTGCCAGTAGAGACCGGGGGGCGGCCGGTAAGATGGCCCAGTACTTC
TRBJ2-3	TRBV27	NA	NA	CASSSTRDTQYF	TGTGCCAGCAGTTCAACCAGAGATACGCAGTATTTT
TRBJ1-2	TRBV3-1/TRBV3-2	NA	NA	CASSQQGNYGYTF	TGTGCCAGCAGCCAACAGGGAAACTATGGCTACACCTTC
TRBJ2-1	TRBV18	NA	NA	CASTRKVDSYNEQFF	TGTGCCAGCACTAGAAAAGTAGACTCCTACAATGAGCAGTTCTTC
TRBJ2-3	TRBV7-9	NA	NA	CASEGLQGDTQYF	TGTGCCTCGGAGGGCCTCCAGGGAGATACGCAGTATTTT
TRBJ2-3	TRBV6-5	NA	NA	CASSPKRRLTDTQYF	TGTGCCAGCAGCCCCAAGCGGAGACTCACAGATACGCAGTATTTT
TRBJ2-5	TRBV7-2	NA	NA	CASSSGQKETQYF	TGTGCCAGCAGCTCCGGACAGAAAGAGACCCAGTACTTC
TRBJ1-2	TRBV29-1	NA	NA	CSVEGQGGGYTF	TGCAGCGTTGAAGGGCAGGGTGGGGGCTACACCTTC